This T cell receptor (beta chain) was captured in a study of shared clonotypes between healthy human individuals. On the study more broadly: Researchers assigned three CD4 naive, three CD4 memory, two CD8 naive and one CD8 memory plate to each donor.

Authors' processing steps: ImmunoSEQ output held junction-only sequences without quality scores, so filtering differed. Generated by immunoSEQ multiplex PCR, the TCRdb table keeps only in-frame clones and is missing some. Clone size and the V and J calls come from that table; the DNA yielded D and trimming. Among just over 2,000,000 clones, just under 95% were seen once, and the ten largest hold more than 0.95%. CD45RO-negative, CCR7-selected cells formed the naive CD8 fraction, which excluded terminally differentiated effector memory CD45RA+ cells. V was pared by 4 bases and J by 6 bases, with 4 bases of the junction left unmatched. The germline V gene has CDR1 MNHEY and CDR2 SVGAGI. This CDR3 has 13 amino acids.

The sample was naive CD8+ T cells sorted from blood. The chain links TRBV6-5 to TRBJ2-3; 7 nucleotides match TRBD1. This TCR was recovered from a man aged 18 to 29 in good health. The CDR3 sequence is CASSLPRGDTQYF. CDR3 in DNA: TGTGCCAGCAGTTTACCCAGGGGGGATACGCAGTATTTT.